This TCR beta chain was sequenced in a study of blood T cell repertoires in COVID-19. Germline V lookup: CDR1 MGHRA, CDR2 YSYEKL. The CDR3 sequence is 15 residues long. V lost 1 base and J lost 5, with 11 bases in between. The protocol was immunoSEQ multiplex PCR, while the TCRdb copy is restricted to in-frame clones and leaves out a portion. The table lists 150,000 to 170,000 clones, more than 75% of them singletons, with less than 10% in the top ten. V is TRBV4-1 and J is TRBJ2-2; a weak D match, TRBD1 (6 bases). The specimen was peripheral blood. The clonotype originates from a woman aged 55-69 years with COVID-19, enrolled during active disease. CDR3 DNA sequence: TGCGCCAGCAGCCAAGTGGACAGACGTACCGGGGAGCTGTTTTTT. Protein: CASSQVDRRTGELFF.